One sample yielded the 9 T cell receptor beta chains listed below, sequenced in a study of vaccination and CD4 T cells after COVID-19. This sample's treatment: roughly 10-day PBMC culture with coronavirus spike peptide pools or control peptides (ViraFEST assay). The Oncomine TCR Beta short-read assay was what sequenced the DNA obtained from cultured CD4+ T cells. TCRdb re-derived calls from the PCR reads in MiXCR, one entry per CDR3 protein. The sample carries some 12,000 distinct CDR3 sequences, approximately 41% recorded once. These TCRs are of unknown antigen specificity. The sequenced sample was CD4+ T cells from blood, cultured in vitro. The origin of the receptors is a human donor who had recovered from COVID-19.

J is TRBJ2-7 and V is TRBV5-6; the D is unclear. Trimming stripped 4 bases from V and 0 bases from J, with 17 bases between. The germline gives CDR1 SGHDT, CDR2 YYEEEE. The CDR3 has 16 residues. In DNA form, the CDR3 reads TGTGCCAGCAGCCCCTTTTCGGTCCAGAGCTCCTACGAGCAGTACTTC. It codes for CASSPFSVQSSYEQYF.

In this sample, this clonotype turned up a few times. This chain connects TRBV11-3 to TRBJ1-1; D is possibly TRBD1 (6 bases). Trimming took 7 bases from V and 5 from J, leaving 20 bases between them. The CDR3 runs to 15 residues. The germline gives CDR1 SGHNT, CDR2 YENEEA. This CDR3 is CASTSGAGSGTEAFF. CDR3 sequence (DNA): TGTGCCAGCACCTCGGGGGCTGGGTCGGGGACTGAAGCTTTCTTT.

This clonotype was seen a handful of times. CDR3 bases: TGTGCCAGCAGCGTGAGCGCGGCGGGGGGCGACTATGGCTACACCTTC. This encodes CASSVSAAGGDYGYTF. The V and J genes are TRBV11-3 and TRBJ1-2; a possible D gene is TRBD1 (6 bases). Germline lookup yields CDR1 SGHNT and CDR2 YENEEA. Trimming removed 5 bases from V and 3 bases from J, with 19 bases in between. The CDR3 runs 16 residues.

This chain links TRBV5-8 with TRBJ2-5; TRBD2 agrees at 9 bases. V dropped 5 bases and J dropped 0; count of bases not matched to a gene: 14. CDR1 and CDR2 from the germline V gene are SGHTS and YDEGEE. The length of the CDR3 is 18 residues. The CDR3 region has the DNA TGTGCCAGCAGTGCTGCGCAGGTAGCGGGGGCGTACCAAGAGACCCAGTACTTC. As protein: CASSAAQVAGAYQETQYF.

The chain carries TRBV12-3 or TRBV12-4 and TRBJ1-2; 7 bases are shared with TRBD1. V trimming: 5 bases; J trimming: 4 bases; junction bases outside the gene matches: 13. The CDR3 length is 16 residues. The CDR3 DNA reads TGTGCCAGCAGTCCGCGAGGCAGGGGGATTCGCTATGGCTACACCTTC. Its protein product is CASSPRGRGIRYGYTF.

The V call is TRBV2, the J call TRBJ2-1; D is possibly TRBD2 (6 bases). This CDR3 has 12 amino acids. The V and J ends lost 5 bases and 8 bases respectively, with 10 bases between them. Germline V lookup: CDR1 SNHLY, CDR2 FYNNEI. CDR3 nucleotides: TGTGCCAGCAGTCGATGGGGGGATGAGCAGTTCTTC. Translated, it gives CASSRWGDEQFF.

The genes are TRBV29-1 and TRBJ2-3, with 9 bases identical to TRBD2. V shed 1 base and J 4 bases; nucleotides not matched to a gene: 9. Germline assignment: CDR1 SQVTM and CDR2 ANQGSEA. The CDR3 length is 16 residues. CDR3 coding DNA: TGCAGCGTTGAAGGGGGGAGTAGCGGGGGCCCAGATACGCAGTATTTT. It encodes CSVEGGSSGGPDTQYF.

This clonotype showed up just a few times. The gene calls are TRBV20-1 and TRBJ1-5; 7 positions agree with TRBD1. Germline values: CDR1 DFQATT, CDR2 SNEGSKA (reference sequence). CDR3 length: 14 residues. V dropped 5 bases and J dropped 1; count of bases not matched to a gene: 5. In DNA, the CDR3 is TGCAGTGCTGCGACAGGGACAAGCAATCAGCCCCAGCATTTT. Translating gives CSAATGTSNQPQHF.

Details on this clonotype: The junction shows a germline mismatch at one end, possibly a read error. This chain links TRBV19 with TRBJ1-1, with D possibly TRBD1 on 5 matching bases. The CDR3 has 14 amino acids. The germline CDR1 and CDR2 sequences are LNHDA and SQIVND (reference sequence). CDR3 sequence: CASSIPGGNTEAFF. In nucleotides, the CDR3 is TGTGCCAGTAGTATCCCCGGGGGGAACACTGAGGCTTTCTTT.